A single sample is the source of the 8 T cell receptor beta chains below, sequenced in a study of cytotoxic CD8 clonotypes in ibrutinib-treated CLL. Method: immunoSEQ multiplex PCR; TCRdb's copy keeps in-frame clones and lacks some. The sample has some 93,000 clones, roughly 80% seen once. The sample here was PBMCs, taken after 12 months of ibrutinib treatment. Every receptor here comes from a human donor with chronic lymphocytic leukemia.

The chain combines TRBV6-5 with TRBJ2-2; TRBD2 matches 10 bases. J was trimmed by 3 bases and V by 10 bases; bases with no gene match: 5. This CDR3 comprises 14 residues. The germline CDR1 and CDR2 sequences are MNHEY and SVGAGI. CDR3 coding DNA: TGTGCCAATACAGCGGGGGGGCACACCGGGGAGCTGTTTTTT. This gives the protein CANTAGGHTGELFF.

The V call is TRBV5-6, the J call TRBJ1-1; 10 bases agree with TRBD1. Losses at the gene ends were 2 bases for V and 6 bases for J; bases not matched to a gene: 10. The CDR3 spans 16 residues. The germline gives CDR1 SGHDT, CDR2 YYEEEE. This CDR3 reads CASSFPRRQGASEAFF. As DNA, the CDR3 is TGTGCCAGCAGCTTCCCGCGCCGACAGGGGGCGTCTGAAGCTTTCTTT.

This chain links TRBV18 with TRBJ2-3; tentative D call: TRBD2 (7 bases). From germline, CDR1 is KGHSH and CDR2 LQKENI. The germline V and J ends were trimmed by 3 bases and 0 bases, with 16 bases remaining between them. The CDR3 spans 17 residues. The CDR3 region has the DNA TGTGCCAGCTCACCCTTAAGGGCGGGGGCTAGCACAGATACGCAGTATTTT. Translated, it gives CASSPLRAGASTDTQYF. The entire variable domain, with the rest obtained from reference TRBV18 and TRBJ2-3, is as follows: NAGVMQNPRHLVRRRGQEARLRCSPMKGHSHVYWYRQLPEEGLKFMVYLQKENIIDESGMPKERFSAEFPKEGPSILRIQQVVRGDSAAYFCASSPLRAGASTDTQYFGPGTRLTVL.

The rearrangement joins TRBV28 to TRBJ1-4; maybe TRBD1 (5 bases). Germline V CDR1 and CDR2: MDHEN, SYDVKM. The CDR3 covers 14 residues. V dropped 4 bases and J dropped 7 bases, with 13 bases sitting between them. CDR3 amino acids: CASSWRGSGEKLFF. CDR3 coding DNA: TGTGCCAGCAGTTGGAGGGGTTCGGGTGAAAAACTGTTTTTT.

This clone was detected once. The V and J genes are TRBV29-1 and TRBJ1-5; D remains unclear. Trimming removed 4 bases at V and 3 bases at J, with 7 bases between. Germline CDR1 SQVTM, CDR2 ANQGSEA. The CDR3 runs to 12 residues. CDR3: CSVGDPNQPQHF. The CDR3 DNA reads as TGCAGCGTTGGAGACCCCAATCAGCCCCAGCATTTT.

V and J are TRBV6-6 and TRBJ1-5; 7 bases are a match to TRBD1. J was trimmed by 3 bases and V by 6 bases; bases with no gene match: 5. In germline, CDR1 is MNHNY, CDR2 SVGAGI (reference sequence). The CDR3 loop spans 14 amino acids. CDR3 amino acids: CASRSGGDNQPQHF. In nucleotides, the CDR3 is TGTGCCAGCAGATCAGGGGGAGACAATCAGCCCCAGCATTTT.

This clone was observed a few times. The chain uses TRBV6-1 and TRBJ1-2; 9 nucleotides agree with TRBD1. Germline CDR1 MNHNS, CDR2 SASEGT. V lost 6 bases and J lost 4; bases outside the gene matches: 6. There are 14 residues in the CDR3. CDR3 region: CASRSGQGIYGYTF. The DNA of the CDR3 is TGTGCCAGCAGGTCGGGACAGGGCATCTATGGCTACACCTTC.

V and J are TRBV7-3 and TRBJ1-4, with D tentatively TRBD1 (6 bases). This CDR3 region has 15 residues. V lost 5 bases and J lost 8, with 18 bases in between. Germline CDR1 reads SGHTA; CDR2 reads FQGTGA. For the CDR3, the DNA is TGTGCCAGCAGCCCCAGCGGGGGGCCGGGAGAAAAACTGTTTTTT. Protein product: CASSPSGGPGEKLFF.